Given below is one T cell receptor beta chain in context. The repertoire was sequenced with immunoSEQ multiplex PCR; TCRdb's copy has only in-frame clones and lacks some. The data show tens of thousands of clones, more than 80% seen once. In germline, CDR1 is GTSNPN, CDR2 SVGIG (reference sequence). The V segment lost 3 bases and the J segment 4 bases; nucleotides outside the gene matches: 3. CDR3 length equals 13 residues. The entry originates in a study of graft-versus-host responses after intestinal transplantation. The sequence derives from a human patient who received an intestinal transplant, so some T cells may come from the graft donor. The sequenced sample was PBMCs, obtained roughly 680 days after intestinal transplant. V and J are TRBV30 and TRBJ1-5; 7 nucleotides align to TRBD1. The CDR3 spells CAWSRGVNQPQHF. The CDR3 DNA is TGTGCCTGGAGCAGGGGGGTGAATCAGCCCCAGCATTTT.